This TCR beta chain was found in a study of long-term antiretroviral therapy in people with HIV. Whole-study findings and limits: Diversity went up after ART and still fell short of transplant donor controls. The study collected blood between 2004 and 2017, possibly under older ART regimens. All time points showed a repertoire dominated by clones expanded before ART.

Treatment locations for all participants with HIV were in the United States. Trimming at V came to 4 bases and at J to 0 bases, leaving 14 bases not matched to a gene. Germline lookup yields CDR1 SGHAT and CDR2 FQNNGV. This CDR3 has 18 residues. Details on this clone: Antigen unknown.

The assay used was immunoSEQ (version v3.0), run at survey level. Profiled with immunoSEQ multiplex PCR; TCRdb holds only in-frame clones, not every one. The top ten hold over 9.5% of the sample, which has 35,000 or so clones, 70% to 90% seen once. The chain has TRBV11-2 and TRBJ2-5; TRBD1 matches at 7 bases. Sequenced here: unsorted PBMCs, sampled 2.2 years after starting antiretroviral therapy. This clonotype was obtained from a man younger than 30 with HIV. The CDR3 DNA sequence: TGTGCCAGCAGCTCCACCACTAAGGGGGCTTGGTACCAAGAGACCCAGTACTTC. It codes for CASSSTTKGAWYQETQYF.